Shown below are 10 T cell receptor beta chains from a single sample sequenced in a study of early T cells in non-severe SARS-CoV-2 infection. Via MiXCR, TCRdb re-called the 5' RACE reads, giving one row per CDR3 protein. The sample contains roughly 63,000 distinct CDR3 sequences, around 12% of which appear only once. Sample: whole blood, taken at baseline. Receptor source: an adult who was a healthcare worker with PCR-confirmed SARS-CoV-2 infection or an uninfected control (not recorded which). The donor label of this sample is uncertain.

J is TRBJ2-1 and V is TRBV7-6, with D possibly being TRBD1 (5 bases). In germline, CDR1 is SGHVS, CDR2 FNYEAQ. CDR3 size: 14 residues. Trimming removed 2 bases from V and 5 bases from J, with 10 bases in between. As DNA, the CDR3 is TGTGCCAGCAGCTTATCAGGGTTTCACAATGAGCAGTTCTTC. Its protein is CASSLSGFHNEQFF.

J is TRBJ2-1 and V is TRBV7-3; D uncertain. Trimming shortened V by 3 bases and J by 12 bases, and 9 bases separated the two germline ends. The CDR3 consists of 11 residues. Germline V gene lookup returns CDR1 SGHTA and CDR2 FQGTGA. This chain's CDR3 is CASSFSQVQFF. CDR3 nucleotide sequence: TGTGCCAGCAGCTTCAGCCAGGTGCAGTTCTTC.

V gene TRBV7-9 combines with J gene TRBJ1-6; tentatively, D is TRBD1 (5 bases). CDR3 length: 17 residues. From germline, CDR1 is SEHNR and CDR2 FQNEAQ (reference sequence). Trimming took 4 bases from V and 2 from J, leaving 15 bases between them. CDR3 nucleotides: TGTGCCAGCAGCTCCCCGGGGGGGTTGGCCTATAATTCACCCCTCCACTTT. Translated: CASSSPGGLAYNSPLHF.

With regard to this clonotype: Mismatch with germline at one junction end may stem from a read error. The rearrangement joins TRBV18 to TRBJ1-1; 7 bases line up with TRBD1. Germline loops: CDR1 KGHSH, CDR2 LQKENI. The CDR3 covers 15 residues. CDR3 sequence (DNA): TGTGCCAGCTCAGCGAATACAGGGGAGGAGACTGAAGTTTTCTTT. The encoded protein is CASSANTGEETEVFF.

This CDR3 reads CASSQESRGGGELFF. As DNA, the CDR3 is TGTGCCAGCAGCCAAGAAAGCAGGGGTGGCGGGGAGCTGTTTTTT. The V gene is TRBV3-1, the J gene TRBJ2-2; tentative D call: TRBD1 (6 bases). This CDR3 comprises 15 residues. Between the trimmed V and J ends, which lost 0 bases and 7 bases, there was a span of 12 bases. Germline loops: CDR1 LGHDT, CDR2 YNNKEL (reference sequence).

The CDR3 spells CASSESRVHEQYV. Written as DNA, the CDR3 is TGTGCCAGCAGCGAAAGCCGGGTTCACGAGCAGTACGTC. The chain carries TRBV14 and TRBJ2-7; D not certain. Looked up from germline, CDR1 is SGHDN and CDR2 is FVKESK. The V and J ends lost 5 bases and 5 bases respectively, with 13 bases between them. This CDR3 contains 13 residues.

The sample holds many counts of this clonotype. J is TRBJ2-1 and V is TRBV20-1; 7 nucleotides line up with TRBD2. Trimming at V came to 3 bases and at J to 4 bases, leaving 12 bases not matched to a gene. The CDR3 runs to 16 residues. The germline V gene has CDR1 DFQATT and CDR2 SNEGSKA (reference sequence). The CDR3 sequence: CSARDSGGGFYNEQFF. In DNA form, the CDR3 reads TGCAGTGCTAGGGACTCTGGCGGGGGTTTTTACAATGAGCAGTTCTTC.

A word on this clonotype: A much larger clone is a single base away; this may be a read error. In DNA form, the CDR3 reads TGTGCCAGCAGCCAAGATATTTATGATTCGCAGTATTTT. This gives the protein CASSQDIYDSQYF. The chain is built from TRBV14 and TRBJ2-3; D call uncertain. The CDR3 has 13 amino acids. The germline CDR1 and CDR2 sequences are SGHDN and FVKESK. V dropped 0 bases and J dropped 10 bases, with 11 bases sitting between them.

This clonotype was detected many times. This chain links TRBV12-3 or TRBV12-4 with TRBJ2-2; D assignment may be TRBD1 or TRBD2 (5 bases each). The V and J ends lost 3 bases and 7 bases respectively, with 15 bases between them. The CDR3 loop spans 15 amino acids. This chain's CDR3 is CASSFMQGVGGELFF. CDR3 DNA sequence: TGTGCCAGCAGTTTCATGCAGGGAGTAGGCGGGGAGCTGTTTTTT.

This clonotype occurred a few times. This chain links TRBV19 with TRBJ2-3; 8 positions match TRBD2. The ends lost 7 bases at V and 6 bases at J; junction bases unmatched: 12. CDR3 size: 15 residues. Germline V gene lookup returns CDR1 LNHDA and CDR2 SQIVND (reference sequence). CDR3 sequence reads: CASNSGGAPWDTQYF. The CDR3 region has the DNA TGTGCCAGTAACAGCGGGGGAGCCCCATGGGATACGCAGTATTTT.